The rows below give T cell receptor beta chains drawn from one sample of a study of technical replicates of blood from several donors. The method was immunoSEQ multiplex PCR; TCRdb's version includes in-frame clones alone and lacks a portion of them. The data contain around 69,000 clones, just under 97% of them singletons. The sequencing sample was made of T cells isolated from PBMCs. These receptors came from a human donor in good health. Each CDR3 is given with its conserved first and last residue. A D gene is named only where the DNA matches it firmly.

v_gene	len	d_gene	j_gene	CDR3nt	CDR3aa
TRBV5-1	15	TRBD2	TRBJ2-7	TGCGCCAGCAGCTTAAGTAGCGGGATGACCTACGAGCAGTACTTC	CASSLSSGMTYEQYF
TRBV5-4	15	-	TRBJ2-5	TGTGCCAGCAGCTTGTATCGGCGGGCGCAAGAGACCCAGTACTTC	CASSLYRRAQETQYF
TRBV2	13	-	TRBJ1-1	TGTGCCAGCAGCGGATACAGGGAAACTGAAGCTTTCTTT	CASSGYRETEAFF
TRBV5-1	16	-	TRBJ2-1	TGCGCCAGCAGCTCCAAAACAGGGAGCTCCTACAATGAGCAGTTCTTC	CASSSKTGSSYNEQFF
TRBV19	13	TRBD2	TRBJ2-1	TGTGCCAGTAGGGAGCGGGGGGGTAGCGAGCAGTTCTTC	CASRERGGSEQFF
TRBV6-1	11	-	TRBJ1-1	TGTGCCAGCACCGGTGGCACTGAAGCTTTCTTT	CASTGGTEAFF
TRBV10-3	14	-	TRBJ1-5	TGTGCCATCAGTGACAGGGCTAGCAATCAGCCCCAGCATTTT	CAISDRASNQPQHF
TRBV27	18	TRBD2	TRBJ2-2	TGTGCCAGCAGTTCCCCTAGCTTTACTAGCGGGAGTACCGGGGAGCTGTTTTTT	CASSSPSFTSGSTGELFF
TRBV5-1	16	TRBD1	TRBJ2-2	TGCGCCAGCAGCCGCCGACAGGGTTTCGACACCGGGGAGCTGTTTTTT	CASSRRQGFDTGELFF
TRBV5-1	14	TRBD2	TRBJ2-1	TGCGCCAGTGGTAGCGGGGTAAACTACAATGAGCAGTTCTTC	CASGSGVNYNEQFF
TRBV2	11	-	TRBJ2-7	TGTGCCAGCAGTTCCGGCGGGGAGCAGTACTTC	CASSSGGEQYF
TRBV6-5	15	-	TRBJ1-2	TGTGCCAGCAGTTACAGACAGGAGACGCCCTATGGCTACACCTTC	CASSYRQETPYGYTF